This TCR beta chain was recovered during a study of T-cell reconstitution after alpha-beta-depleted transplantation in children. This clonotype was detected a few times. Its antigen is still unknown. Molecular barcoding with unique molecular identifiers was used for the TCRbeta library. Each CDR3 protein gets one entry after TCRdb re-called the PCR reads with MiXCR. Here the sample spans hundreds of thousands of distinct CDR3 sequences, roughly 16% being singletons. Trimming left V 0 bases short and J 6 bases short, with 17 bases between. The CDR3 covers 16 residues. Germline CDR1 SGHKS, CDR2 YYEKEE (reference sequence). Notes on the study in general: Alpha-beta T cells present about two months after transplant were reported to originate from several hundred expanded graft clones. Fresh T-cell production supplied most of the T-cell counts and diversity seen one year after transplant. It was surviving recipient T cells and thymic progenitors that gave some patients high TCRbeta diversity at day 60.

The sequence was collected from a male patient under 10 years old who had a stem cell transplant for acute lymphoblastic leukemia, so the T cells may come from the graft donor. The sample consisted of PBMCs, mostly from graft donor cells, taken 360 days after TCRalphabeta/CD19-depleted stem cell transplant. J is TRBJ2-3 and V is TRBV5-5; TRBD2 might be the D (5 bases). This CDR3 reads CASSLASGTLGDTQYF. The CDR3, as DNA: TGTGCCAGCAGCTTGGCGAGCGGAACCTTGGGGGATACGCAGTATTTT. Variable domain in full (rest from reference TRBV5-5 and TRBJ2-3): DAGVTQSPTHLIKTRGQQVTLRCSPISGHKSVSWYQQVLGQGPQFIFQYYEKEERGRGNFPDRFSARQFPNYSSELNVNALLLGDSALYLCASSLASGTLGDTQYFGPGTRLTVL.